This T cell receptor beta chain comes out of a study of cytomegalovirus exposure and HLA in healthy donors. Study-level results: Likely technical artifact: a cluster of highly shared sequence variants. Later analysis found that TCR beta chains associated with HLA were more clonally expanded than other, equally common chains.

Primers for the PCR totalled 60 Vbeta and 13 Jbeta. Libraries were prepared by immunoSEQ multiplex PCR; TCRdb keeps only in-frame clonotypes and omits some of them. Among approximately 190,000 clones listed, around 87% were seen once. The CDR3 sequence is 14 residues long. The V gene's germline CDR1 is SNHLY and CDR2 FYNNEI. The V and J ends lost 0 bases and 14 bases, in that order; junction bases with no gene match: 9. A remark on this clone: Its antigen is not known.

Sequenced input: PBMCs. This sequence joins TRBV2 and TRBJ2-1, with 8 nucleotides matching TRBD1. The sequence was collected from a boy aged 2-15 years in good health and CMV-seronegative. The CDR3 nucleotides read TGTGCCAGCAGTGAAGCGCTAATTACAGGGGGGAAGTTCTTC. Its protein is CASSEALITGGKFF.